Here is one T cell receptor beta chain with its context. Between the trimmed V and J ends, which lost 1 base and 4 bases, there was a span of 7 bases. Germline CDR1 reads SGHDN; CDR2 reads FVKESK. CDR3 length: 13 residues. These data originate in a study of shared clonotypes between healthy human individuals. TCRdb's copy holds only in-frame clones and misses some; the assay was immunoSEQ multiplex PCR. The sample contains some 1.4 million clones, 95% to 97% of which appear only once. Source material: naive CD4+ T cells sorted from blood. Specified subset: CD45RA+ positively selected. The sequence derives from a young man in good health. J is TRBJ1-2 and V is TRBV14, with a tentative D call TRBD1 (5 bases). Here the CDR3 reads CASSQGDGYGYTF. CDR3 bases: TGTGCCAGCAGCCAAGGGGACGGCTATGGCTACACCTTC.